This T cell receptor (beta chain) was captured in a study of CD8+CD57+ T cells in acquired aplastic anemia. Study-wide background: Each DNA sample taken from sorted CD4+ and CD8+ cells came to about 3 ug on average.

V was shortened by 7 bases and J by 9 bases, with 15 bases between the two germline ends. CDR1 is SQVTM and CDR2 is ANQGSEA in the germline V gene. The CDR3 totals 11 residues. This clonotype was found many times. The antigen remains unidentified. Study-level points and caveats: Patients and controls turned out to have 25 to 35 CD8+ CDR3 sequences in common.

Profiles of TCR beta VDJ and CDR3 were generated from a genomic DNA template. Via MiXCR, TCRdb re-called the reads, giving one row per CDR3 protein. The sample includes just over 450,000 distinct CDR3 sequences, around 33% of them seen just once. CD8+CD57+ cell expansion, shown by flow cytometry, had occurred in the patients selected for sequencing. Severe acquired aplastic anemia was present in every patient. The clonotype originates from a human donor with aplastic anemia. The V and J genes are TRBV29-1 and TRBJ1-2; perhaps TRBD1 as D (5 bases). Sequenced sample: sorted CD4+, CD8+, or CD8+CD57+ T cells (not recorded which) from PBMCs. The CDR3 DNA sequence: TGCAGCGCTAACCTGGGGGAGCGCTACACCTTC. Translation gives CSANLGERYTF. The variable domain in full, completed from reference TRBV29-1 and TRBJ1-2, reads SAVISQKPSRDICQRGTSLTIQCQVDSQVTMMFWYRQQPGQSLTLIATANQGSEATYESGFVIDKFPISRPNLTFSTLTVSNMSPEDSSIYLCSANLGERYTFGSGTRLTVV.